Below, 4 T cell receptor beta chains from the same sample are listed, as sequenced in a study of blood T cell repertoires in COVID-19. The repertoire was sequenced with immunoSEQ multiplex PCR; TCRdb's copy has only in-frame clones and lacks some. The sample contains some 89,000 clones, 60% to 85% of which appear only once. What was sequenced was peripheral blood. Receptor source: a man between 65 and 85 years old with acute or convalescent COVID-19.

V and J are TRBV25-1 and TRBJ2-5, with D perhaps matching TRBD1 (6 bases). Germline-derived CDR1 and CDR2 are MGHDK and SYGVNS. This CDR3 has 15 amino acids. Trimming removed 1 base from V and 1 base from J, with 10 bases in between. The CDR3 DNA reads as TGTGCCAGCAGTGAATGGGGCAGGGGCCAAGAGACCCAGTACTTC. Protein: CASSEWGRGQETQYF.

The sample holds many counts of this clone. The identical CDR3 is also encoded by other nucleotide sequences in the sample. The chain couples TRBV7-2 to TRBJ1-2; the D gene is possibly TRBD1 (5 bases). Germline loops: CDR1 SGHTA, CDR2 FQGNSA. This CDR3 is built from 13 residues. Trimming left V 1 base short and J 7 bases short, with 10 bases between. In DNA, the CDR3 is TGTGCCAGCAGCTTAGGGCAGGGAGGTGGCTACACCTTC. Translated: CASSLGQGGGYTF. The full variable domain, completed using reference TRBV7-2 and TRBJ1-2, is GAGVSQSPSNKVTEKGKDVELRCDPISGHTALYWYRQSLGQGLEFLIYFQGNSAPDKSGLPSDRFSAERTGGSVSTLTIQRTQQEDSAVYLCASSLGQGGGYTFGSGTRLTVV.

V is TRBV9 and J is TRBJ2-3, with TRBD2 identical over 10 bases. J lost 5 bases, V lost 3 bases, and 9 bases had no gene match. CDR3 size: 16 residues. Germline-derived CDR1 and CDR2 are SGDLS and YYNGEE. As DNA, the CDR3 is TGTGCCAGCAGCGCCGAGGGACTAGCGATGATAGATACGCAGTATTTT. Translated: CASSAEGLAMIDTQYF.

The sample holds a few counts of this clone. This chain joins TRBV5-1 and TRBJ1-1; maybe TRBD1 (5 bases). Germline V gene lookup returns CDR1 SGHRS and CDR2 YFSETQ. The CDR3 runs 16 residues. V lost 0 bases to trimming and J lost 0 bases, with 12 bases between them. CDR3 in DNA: TGCGCCAGCAGCTTGGCGCAGGGCTCTATGAACACTGAAGCTTTCTTT. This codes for CASSLAQGSMNTEAFF.